This T cell receptor (beta chain) came from a study of Ad26.COV2.S vaccination and SARS-CoV-2 variants. Treatment reported: some 20 received Ad26.COV2.S at low or high dose, single or two shots; about 5 received placebo; per-sample allocation not given. The study sampled participants on day 63 after the first vaccine or placebo injection. This vaccine is an Ad26 vector that expresses the Wuhan-strain SARS-CoV-2 spike. Study findings and constraints: Vaccinated and placebo-treated recipients had similar non-spike TCR breadth. Spike-specific TCR breadth ran higher among vaccine recipients than placebo recipients.

Germline CDR1 reads KGHSH; CDR2 reads LQKENI. Trimming took off 4 bases at V and 3 bases at J, with 12 bases between the two ends. This CDR3 spans 14 amino acids. The assay was immunoSEQ multiplex PCR, and TCRdb's table has in-frame clones only and misses some. In the table there are fewer than 300,000 clones, about 90% of which are singletons. Details on this clone: What it recognizes is unknown.

This receptor was identified in a person between 18 and 65 years old who received the Ad26.COV2.S COVID-19 vaccine or a placebo. This rearrangement joins TRBV18 to TRBJ1-1; tentatively, D is TRBD1 (6 bases). The specimen was peripheral blood, collected in a trial of Ad26.COV2.S vaccine versus placebo. The CDR3, as DNA: TGTGCCAGCTCACTACAGAGGGGGGACACTGAAGCTTTCTTT. Protein sequence: CASSLQRGDTEAFF.